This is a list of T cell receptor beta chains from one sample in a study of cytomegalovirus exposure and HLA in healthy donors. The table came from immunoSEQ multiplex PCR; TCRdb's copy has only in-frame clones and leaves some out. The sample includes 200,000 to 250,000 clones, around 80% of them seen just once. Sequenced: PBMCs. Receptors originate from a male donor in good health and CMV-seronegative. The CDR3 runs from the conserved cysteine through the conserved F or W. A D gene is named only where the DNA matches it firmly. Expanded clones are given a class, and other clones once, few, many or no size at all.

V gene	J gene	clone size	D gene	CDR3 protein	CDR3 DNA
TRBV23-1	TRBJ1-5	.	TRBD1	CASSQSTSPPPADRGRNQPQHF	TGCGCCAGCAGTCAATCCACAAGCCCCCCACCCGCGGACAGGGGGAGAAATCAGCCCCAGCATTTT
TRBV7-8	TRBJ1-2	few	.	CASSFGSASYGYTF	TGTGCCAGCAGCTTCGGATCAGCGTCCTATGGCTACACCTTC
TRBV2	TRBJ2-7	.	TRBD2	CASRGLAGSYEQYF	TGTGCCAGCAGGGGACTAGCGGGATCCTACGAGCAGTACTTC
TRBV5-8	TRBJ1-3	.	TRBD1	CASSFSGQLYSGNTIYF	TGTGCCAGCAGCTTCTCGGGACAGCTATACTCTGGAAACACCATATATTTT
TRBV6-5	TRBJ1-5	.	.	CASSWTVSNQPQHF	TGTGCCAGCAGTTGGACAGTCAGCAATCAGCCCCAGCATTTT
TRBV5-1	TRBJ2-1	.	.	CASSAGLLQFYNEQLF	TGCGCCAGCAGCGCGGGACTCCTCCAGTTCTACAATGAGCAGCTCTTC
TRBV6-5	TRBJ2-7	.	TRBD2	CASSKRGRGYEQYF	TGTGCCAGCAGTAAGCGCGGGCGGGGGTACGAGCAGTACTTC
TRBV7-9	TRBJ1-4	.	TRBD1	CSSSFGTGVDEKLFF	TGTTCCAGCAGCTTTGGGACAGGGGTGGATGAAAAACTGTTTTTT
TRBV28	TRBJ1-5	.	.	CASSFGPGMANQPQHF	TGTGCCAGCAGTTTTGGTCCGGGAATGGCGAATCAGCCCCAGCATTTT
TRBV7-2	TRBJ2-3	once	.	CASSSNQGDTQYF	TGTGCCAGCAGCTCGAACCAGGGGGATACGCAGTATTTT
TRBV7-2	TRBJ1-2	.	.	CASSTHGTRTF	TGTGCCAGCAGCACCCACGGGACACGGACCTTC
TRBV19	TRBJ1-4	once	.	CASSSSAREKLFF	TGTGCCAGTAGTTCCTCGGCGCGGGAAAAACTGTTTTTT
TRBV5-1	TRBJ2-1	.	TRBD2	CASRGGSSGGNEQFF	TGCGCCAGCAGGGGGGGATCTAGCGGGGGCAATGAGCAGTTCTTC
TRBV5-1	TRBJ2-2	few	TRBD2	CAGSDASGSRAGELFF	TGCGCCGGCAGCGACGCGAGCGGGAGCCGCGCCGGGGAGCTGTTTTTT
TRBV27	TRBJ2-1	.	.	CASSSYYRNNEQFF	TGTGCCAGCAGTAGCTACTACCGGAACAATGAGCAGTTCTTC
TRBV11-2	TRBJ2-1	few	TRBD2	CASSPRLAGGSYNEQFF	TGTGCCAGCAGCCCCCGACTAGCGGGAGGATCCTACAATGAGCAGTTCTTC